The sequence of this T cell receptor beta chain was determined in a study of coeliac disease. Clones were sequenced by immunoSEQ multiplex PCR, and TCRdb holds only the in-frame ones, with some missing. The sample lists a few thousand clones, roughly 72% occurring once. This clone was counted only a few times. Its antigen is still unknown. Study-level results: Largely private TRB repertoires meant most sequences were sample-unique. According to the authors, this method cannot detect gliadin-specific T cells in an unbiased way.

The sequenced sample consisted of lymphocytes from the gut lamina propria. The TCR was taken from a man aged 18-30 years with celiac disease on a gluten-free diet.

CDR3 sequence: CAEHGGSGKSEAFF. The CDR3 DNA sequence: TGTGCTGAACATGGGGGCAGTGGGAAATCGGAAGCTTTCTTT. The rearrangement links TRBV30 to TRBJ1-1; D possibly corresponds to TRBD1 (6 bases). Germline CDR1 is GTSNPN and CDR2 is SVGIG (reference sequence). The CDR3 has 14 amino acids.